The source of this T cell receptor beta chain is a study of CD8+CD57+ T cells in acquired aplastic anemia. V was clipped by 7 bases and J by 3 bases; unmatched bases: 9. This CDR3 comprises 14 residues. Looked up from germline, CDR1 is SQVTM and CDR2 is ANQGSEA. This clonotype was observed at least ten times. No antigen is known for it. Study observations and caveats: CD8+ Simpson's diversity in patients was not significantly different from that in controls.

Profiles of TCR beta VDJ and CDR3 were generated from a genomic DNA template. One entry per CDR3 protein, called by TCRdb with MiXCR from the reads. Here the sample spans hundreds of thousands of distinct CDR3 sequences, around 72% being singletons. This TCR derives from a human donor in good health, serving as a control. The sample was sorted CD4+, CD8+, or CD8+CD57+ T cells (not recorded which) from PBMCs. The V gene is TRBV29-1, the J gene TRBJ2-3, with 8 bases fitting TRBD2. CDR3 region: CSGVGIAGTDTQYF. The CDR3 DNA reads as TGCAGCGGGGTTGGAATAGCGGGAACAGATACGCAGTATTTT.